Below, 23 T cell receptor beta chains from the same sample are listed, as sequenced in a study of blood T cells in healthy people across ages. The use of a sample-barcoded 5' primer and a J-beta primer mix characterized a second PCR of about 7 to 12 cycles. MiXCR, applied by TCRdb to the 5' RACE reads, yields one record per CDR3 protein. The profile shows about 540,000 distinct CDR3 sequences, around 24% of them singletons. A further study also used this sample, focusing on T cells of mothers and their children.

The material sequenced was blood. These receptors originate from a boy aged 10-17 years in good health.

This clonotype has ten or more counts. The CDR3 loop reads CASSPGVDNEQFF. For the CDR3, the DNA is TGCGCCAGCAGCCCGGGGGTAGACAATGAGCAGTTCTTC. This chain connects TRBV5-1 to TRBJ2-1, with D maybe TRBD2 (6 bases). V was pared by 4 bases and J by 5 bases, with 10 bases between. Germline values: CDR1 SGHRS, CDR2 YFSETQ. The CDR3 contains 13 residues.

This rearrangement joins TRBV6-2 or TRBV6-3 to TRBJ2-7; 8 bases agree with TRBD1. The CDR3 contains 16 residues. Germline CDR1 MNHEY, CDR2 SVGEGT. The V and J ends lost 4 bases and 2 bases, in that order; junction bases with no gene match: 10. The CDR3 is CASSSFLRDRPYEQYF. CDR3 DNA: TGTGCCAGCAGTTCATTCCTCCGGGACAGGCCCTACGAGCAGTACTTC.

V usage is TRBV5-8 and J usage is TRBJ2-5; 8 bases map to TRBD1. This CDR3 has 15 residues. J was trimmed by 11 bases and V by 4 bases; bases with no gene match: 16. CDR1 and CDR2 from the germline V gene are SGHTS and YDEGEE. The DNA of the CDR3 is TGTGCCAGCAGCCTGACAGGGGACCACCTTTCTGAGCAGTACTTC. It yields the protein CASSLTGDHLSEQYF.

This clonotype was detected only a few times. The V and J genes are TRBV4-3 and TRBJ2-5, with D perhaps matching TRBD1 (5 bases). Gene TRBJ2-7 matches the end of the DNA better, so the J call may be wrong. The CDR3 loop spans 14 amino acids. Germline values: CDR1 LGHNA, CDR2 YSLEER. The CDR3 DNA is TGCGCCAGCAGCCAAGATCAGGGTGGGGTCGAGCAGTACTTC. It encodes CASSQDQGGVEQYF.

DNA of the CDR3: TGTGCCAGCAGCGTAGGTAGCAATCAGCCCCAGCATTTT. The encoded protein is CASSVGSNQPQHF. This sequence joins TRBV9 and TRBJ1-5; unclear D gene. Germline V gives CDR1 SGDLS, CDR2 YYNGEE. This CDR3 spans 13 amino acids. The V and J ends lost 0 bases and 0 bases respectively, with 1 base between them. Filled out from reference TRBV9 and TRBJ1-5, the complete variable domain reads DSGVTQTPKHLITATGQRVTLRCSPRSGDLSVYWYQQSLDQGLQFLIQYYNGEERAKGNILERFSAQQFPDLHSELNLSSLELGDSALYFCASSVGSNQPQHFGDGTRLSIL.

The sample holds a few counts of this clonotype. CDR3 in DNA: TGTGCCAGCAGCTTGGTGACAGGGGGCATCCAGACCCAGTACTTC. Translated: CASSLVTGGIQTQYF. The genes are TRBV5-6 and TRBJ2-5, with TRBD1 matching over 10 bases. This CDR3 is built from 15 residues. V was clipped by 0 bases and J by 6 bases; unmatched bases: 5. Germline-derived CDR1 and CDR2 are SGHDT and YYEEEE. Looking up the rest from reference TRBV5-6 and TRBJ2-5 gives the full variable domain: DAGVTQSPTHLIKTRGQQVTLRCSPKSGHDTVSWYQQALGQGPQFIFQYYEEEERQRGNFPDRFSGHQFPNYSSELNVNALLLGDSALYLCASSLVTGGIQTQYFGPGTRLLVL.

This clonotype has a count of ten or more. The chain recombines TRBV18 with TRBJ2-4, with D perhaps matching TRBD2 (6 bases). The CDR3 has 17 residues. Per the germline V gene, CDR1 is KGHSH and CDR2 is LQKENI. Trimming took off 3 bases at V and 1 base at J, with 16 bases between the two ends. Written as DNA, the CDR3 is TGTGCCAGCTCACCGAGGACGGGGAGGAGTGCCAAAAACATTCAGTACTTC. Protein sequence: CASSPRTGRSAKNIQYF. Variable domain in full (rest from reference TRBV18 and TRBJ2-4): NAGVMQNPRHLVRRRGQEARLRCSPMKGHSHVYWYRQLPEEGLKFMVYLQKENIIDESGMPKERFSAEFPKEGPSILRIQQVVRGDSAAYFCASSPRTGRSAKNIQYFGAGTRLSVL.

The chain combines TRBV7-9 with TRBJ2-5; D possibly corresponds to TRBD1 (6 bases). The length of the CDR3 is 16 residues. V was cut by 5 bases and J by 1 base, with 17 bases left in between. Germline V lookup: CDR1 SEHNR, CDR2 FQNEAQ (reference sequence). The chain's CDR3 is CASSPLGGQIQETQYF. The CDR3 nucleotides are TGTGCCAGCAGCCCACTAGGAGGACAGATCCAAGAGACCCAGTACTTC.

This clonotype was counted a single time. The rearrangement joins TRBV2 to TRBJ2-3; D is undetermined. This CDR3 is built from 13 residues. Looked up from germline, CDR1 is SNHLY and CDR2 is FYNNEI. V was clipped by 1 base and J by 7 bases, with 9 bases between them. CDR3 region: CASSEGRDNTQYF. The CDR3 DNA follows: TGTGCCAGCAGTGAAGGAAGAGATAATACGCAGTATTTT.

The CDR3 region is CASSPPPIQGNTEAFF. The CDR3 DNA follows: TGCGCCAGCAGCCCGCCCCCGATCCAGGGGAACACTGAAGCTTTCTTT. The J gene is TRBJ1-1, the V gene TRBV5-1, with D tentatively TRBD1 (5 bases). The germline V and J ends were trimmed by 4 bases and 1 base, with 17 bases remaining between them. Germline CDR1 is SGHRS and CDR2 is YFSETQ. The CDR3 is 16 amino acids.

J is TRBJ1-1 and V is TRBV15; D is perhaps TRBD1 (5 bases). Between the trimmed V and J ends, which lost 1 base and 1 base, there was a span of 13 bases. The germline gives CDR1 LNHNV, CDR2 YYDKDF (reference sequence). The CDR3 extends over 16 amino acids. CDR3 loop: CATSRGGTQENTEAFF. The CDR3 DNA follows: TGTGCCACCAGCAGAGGGGGAACACAGGAGAACACTGAAGCTTTCTTT.

The chain carries TRBV21-1 and TRBJ1-3. TRBV21-1 is assigned pseudogene status. The CDR3 has 15 residues. DNA for the CDR3: TGTGCCAGCAGCAAAGGGGCATTCGCTGGAAACACCATATATTTT. Protein: CASSKGAFAGNTIYF.

This chain connects TRBV4-2 to TRBJ2-1; perhaps D is TRBD1 or TRBD2 (5 bases each). CDR3 size: 17 residues. Trimming pared 6 bases from V and 8 bases from J, leaving 26 bases between. Germline CDR1 is LGHNA and CDR2 is YNFKEQ. The CDR3 DNA reads TGTGCCAGCAGAAAACACGACAGATCGGGGCTGGGCGATGAGCAGTTCTTC. It specifies CASRKHDRSGLGDEQFF.

The chain joins TRBV4-1 to TRBJ1-1; D is unclear. Per germline, CDR1 MGHRA and CDR2 YSYEKL. This CDR3 has 11 amino acids. V was pared by 5 bases and J by 4 bases, with 5 bases between. The CDR3 DNA reads as TGCGCCAGCAGCGTATCCACTGAAGCTTTCTTT. Translating it yields CASSVSTEAFF.

This clonotype has a count of ten or more. This rearrangement joins TRBV5-1 to TRBJ2-3; TRBD2 aligns across 9 bases. V lost 0 bases, J lost 4 bases, and 0 bases stayed unmatched. CDR1 is SGHRS and CDR2 is YFSETQ in the germline V gene. There are 14 residues in the CDR3. CDR3 nucleotides: TGCGCCAGCAGCTTGGGGACTAGCGCAGATACGCAGTATTTT. Protein product: CASSLGTSADTQYF.

The V call is TRBV6-2 or TRBV6-3, the J call TRBJ2-1; 7 bases agree with TRBD2. The CDR3 totals 15 residues. V lost 6 bases to trimming and J lost 4 bases; unmatched junction nucleotides: 9. The germline CDR1 and CDR2 sequences are MNHEY and SVGEGT. CDR3 sequence reads: CASRASGGVYNEQFF. CDR3 in DNA: TGTGCCAGCAGAGCTAGCGGAGGGGTGTACAATGAGCAGTTCTTC.

The chain has TRBV7-9 and TRBJ2-1; D unresolved. The CDR3 is 15 amino acids. Trimming shortened V by 0 bases and J by 9 bases, and 15 bases separated the two germline ends. Germline V gives CDR1 SEHNR, CDR2 FQNEAQ (reference sequence). The CDR3 DNA sequence: TGTGCCAGCAGCTTAGCCTCCGGATTTGACCGTGAGCAGTTCTTC. Amino acid sequence: CASSLASGFDREQFF.

This clonotype turned up a few times. The chain has TRBV27 and TRBJ1-2, with 9 bases lining up with TRBD1. J gave up 6 bases and V 3 bases, and 2 bases lay outside the gene matches. CDR1 is MNHEY, CDR2 SMNVEV, per germline (reference sequence). The CDR3 contains 13 residues. The CDR3 nucleotides read TGTGCCAGCAGTTTGTGGACAGGGGATGGCTACACCTTC. Protein sequence: CASSLWTGDGYTF.

V and J are TRBV7-8 and TRBJ2-4; possibly TRBD1 or TRBD2 for D (5 bases each). The CDR3 runs to 18 residues. Looked up from germline, CDR1 is SGHVS and CDR2 is FQNEAQ. The ends were cut back, 1 base at V and 3 bases at J, with 19 bases in the middle. The CDR3 region has the DNA TGTGCCAGCAGCTTAGGTTTTGGGGGATTGTCGGGCAAAAACATTCAGTACTTC. It translates to CASSLGFGGLSGKNIQYF.

The chain couples TRBV20-1 to TRBJ2-5; D ambiguous. CDR1 is DFQATT, CDR2 SNEGSKA, per germline (reference sequence). Trimming shortened V by 3 bases and J by 5 bases, and 10 bases separated the two germline ends. The CDR3 totals 12 residues. This chain's CDR3 is CSASHQRETQYF. DNA of the CDR3: TGCAGTGCTAGCCATCAGAGGGAGACCCAGTACTTC.

This clonotype came up many times. The V and J genes are TRBV29-1 and TRBJ2-5; 10 bases line up with TRBD2. Germline CDR1 is SQVTM and CDR2 is ANQGSEA. With V trimmed by 4 bases and J by 5 bases, 7 bases remained unmatched. The CDR3 runs to 14 residues. The CDR3 coding sequence is TGCAGCGTTGTCCTAGCGGGGGTTGGCGAGACCCAGTACTTC. Its translation: CSVVLAGVGETQYF.

This chain connects TRBV7-9 to TRBJ2-1; the D gene could be TRBD1 or TRBD2 (5 bases each). Germline V gene lookup returns CDR1 SEHNR and CDR2 FQNEAQ (reference sequence). Deletions cut 5 bases from V and 6 bases from J, with 11 bases between. The CDR3 loop spans 13 amino acids. For the CDR3, the DNA is TGTGCCAGCAGCCGAGTTGGGGGCAATGAGCAGTTCTTC. This encodes CASSRVGGNEQFF.

This clonotype was observed once. This chain links TRBV6-1 with TRBJ2-3; 9 bases line up with TRBD2. V shed 1 base and J 0 bases; nucleotides not matched to a gene: 5. Germline V gives CDR1 MNHNS, CDR2 SASEGT. The CDR3 has 17 residues. CDR3: CASSEGVAGDSTDTQYF. CDR3 in DNA: TGTGCCAGCAGTGAAGGGGTAGCGGGGGATAGCACAGATACGCAGTATTTT.